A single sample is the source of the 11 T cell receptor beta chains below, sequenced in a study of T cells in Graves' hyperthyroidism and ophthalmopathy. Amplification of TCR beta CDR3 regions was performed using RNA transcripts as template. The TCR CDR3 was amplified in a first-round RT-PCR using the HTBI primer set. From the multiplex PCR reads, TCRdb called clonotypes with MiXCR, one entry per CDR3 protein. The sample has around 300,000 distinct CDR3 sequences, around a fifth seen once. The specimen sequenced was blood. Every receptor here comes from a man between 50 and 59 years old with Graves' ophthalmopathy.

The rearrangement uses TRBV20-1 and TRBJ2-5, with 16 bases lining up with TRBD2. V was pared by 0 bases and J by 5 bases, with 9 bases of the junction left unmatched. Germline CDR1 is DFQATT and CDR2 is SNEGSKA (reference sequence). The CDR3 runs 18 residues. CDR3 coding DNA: TGCAGTGCTAGAGACCCGGGACTAGCGGGAGGGTTGGGGGAGACCCAGTACTTC. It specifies CSARDPGLAGGLGETQYF.

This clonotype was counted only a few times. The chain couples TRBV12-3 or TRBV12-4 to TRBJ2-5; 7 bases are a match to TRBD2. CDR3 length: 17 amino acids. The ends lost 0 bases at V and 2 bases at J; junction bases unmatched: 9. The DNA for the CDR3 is TGTGCCAGCAGTTTAGCGCCATGGACTAGAACACAAGAGACCCAGTACTTC. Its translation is CASSLAPWTRTQETQYF.

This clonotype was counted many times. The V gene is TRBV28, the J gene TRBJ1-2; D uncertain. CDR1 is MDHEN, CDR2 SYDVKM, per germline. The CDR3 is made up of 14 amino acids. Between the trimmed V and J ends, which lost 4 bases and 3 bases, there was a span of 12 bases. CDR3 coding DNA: TGTGCCAGCAGTTACCGGCTAACCTACTATGGCTACACCTTC. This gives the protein CASSYRLTYYGYTF.

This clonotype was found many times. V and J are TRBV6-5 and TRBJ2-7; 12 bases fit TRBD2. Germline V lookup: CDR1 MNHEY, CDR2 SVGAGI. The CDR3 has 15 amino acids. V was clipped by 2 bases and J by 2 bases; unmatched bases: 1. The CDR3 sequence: CASSYGLAGTYEQYF. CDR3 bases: TGTGCCAGCAGTTACGGACTAGCGGGAACCTACGAGCAGTACTTC.

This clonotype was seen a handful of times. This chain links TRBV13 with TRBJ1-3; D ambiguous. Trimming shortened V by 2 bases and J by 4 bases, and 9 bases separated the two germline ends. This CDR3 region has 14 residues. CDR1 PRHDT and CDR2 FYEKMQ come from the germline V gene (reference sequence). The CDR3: CASSLRAGGNTIYF. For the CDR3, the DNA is TGTGCCAGCAGCTTACGGGCGGGAGGAAACACCATATATTTT.

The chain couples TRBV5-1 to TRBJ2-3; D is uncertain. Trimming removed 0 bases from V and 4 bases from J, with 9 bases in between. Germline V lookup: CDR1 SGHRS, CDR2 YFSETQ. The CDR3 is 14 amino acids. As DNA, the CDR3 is TGCGCCAGCAGCTTGGCCGTTAGTGCAGATACGCAGTATTTT. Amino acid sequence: CASSLAVSADTQYF.

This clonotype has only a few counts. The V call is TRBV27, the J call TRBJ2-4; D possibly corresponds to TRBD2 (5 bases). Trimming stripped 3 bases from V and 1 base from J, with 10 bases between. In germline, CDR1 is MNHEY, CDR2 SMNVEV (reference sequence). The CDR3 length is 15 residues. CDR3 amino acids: CASSFGNGAKNIQYF. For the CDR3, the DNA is TGTGCCAGCAGTTTCGGGAATGGGGCCAAAAACATTCAGTACTTC.

Here the CDR3 reads CATSAQDGPNQPQHF. Here the CDR3 DNA reads TGTGCCACCAGTGCCCAGGACGGGCCCAATCAGCCCCAGCATTTT. The chain employs TRBV24-1 and TRBJ1-5, with D hard to call. The CDR3 covers 15 residues. Germline loops: CDR1 KGHDR, CDR2 SFDVKD. Deletions cut 5 bases from V and 3 bases from J, with 13 bases between.

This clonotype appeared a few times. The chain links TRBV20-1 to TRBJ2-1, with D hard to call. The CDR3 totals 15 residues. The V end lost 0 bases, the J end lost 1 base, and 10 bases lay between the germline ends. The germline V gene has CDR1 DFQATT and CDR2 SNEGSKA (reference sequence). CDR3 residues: CSARDMRDSYNEQFF. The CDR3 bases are TGCAGTGCTAGAGATATGCGTGATTCCTACAATGAGCAGTTCTTC.

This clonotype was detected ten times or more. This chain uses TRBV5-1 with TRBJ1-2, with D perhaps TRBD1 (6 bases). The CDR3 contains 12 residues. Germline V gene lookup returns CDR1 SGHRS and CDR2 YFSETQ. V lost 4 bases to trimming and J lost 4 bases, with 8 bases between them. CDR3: CASSPDSYGYTF. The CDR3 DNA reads TGCGCCAGCAGCCCGGACAGCTATGGCTACACCTTC.

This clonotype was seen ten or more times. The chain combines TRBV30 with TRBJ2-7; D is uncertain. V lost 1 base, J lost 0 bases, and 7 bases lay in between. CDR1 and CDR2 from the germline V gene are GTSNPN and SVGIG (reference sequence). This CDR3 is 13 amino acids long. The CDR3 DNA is TGTGCCTGGAGTGGAGTTGCCTCCTACGAGCAGTACTTC. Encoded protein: CAWSGVASYEQYF.